Described below is a single TCR beta chain sequence and its context. This clonotype appeared once. Its antigen target is currently unknown. No base quality information exists; no much larger clone differs at one position. One read alone makes for weak evidence. From the cysteine through the phenylalanine, the CDR3 covers 15 amino acids. Of the read, only the CDR3 DNA is kept; its 45 bases are in frame from base 1. The junction carries 16 bases between V and J, which are trimmed by 7 bases and 3 bases respectively. Via the germline V gene, CDR1 is SNHLY and CDR2 FYNNEI. This sample was included in a study of patients and donors after allogeneic stem cell transplantation (TCRdb year 2020). Receptor libraries were prepared by RT-PCR. Reads for this sample came from a NextSeq 550. Using fastp trimming at Q25 and MiXCR clonotype assembly, TCRdb reanalyzed the public sequencing data and kept in-frame beta chains. For every CDR3 protein sequence, its rows merge into one entry that carries the most common genes and DNA. Recorded for this sample are roughly 960,000 distinct CDR3 sequences; more than 15% of them occurred a single time. Clones ranked in the top ten supply around 6% of the sample.

The clonotype comes from a human donor who was either an allogeneic HSCT recipient or a stem cell or donor lymphocyte infusion donor (not recorded which). It is not recorded whose cells these are; they may come from a transplant donor. The chain employs TRBV2 and TRBJ2-1; the D region possibly corresponds to TRBD2 (6 bases align). Sequenced: blood, either unsorted or a sorted T cell fraction (not recorded which). The CDR3 protein: CASMRRVLIYNEQFF. The nucleotide sequence is given as TGTGCCAGCATGCGGAGGGTATTGATCTACAATGAGCAGTTCTTC. The CDR3, completed at both ends by the reference TRBV2 and TRBJ2-1 genes, gives the full variable domain EPEVTQTPSHQVTQMGQEVILRCVPISNHLYFYWYRQILGQKVEFLVSFYNNEISEKSEIFDDQFSVERPDGSNFTLKIRSTKLEDSAMYFCASMRRVLIYNEQFFGPGTRLTVL.